A single TCR beta chain is shown here with its context. V trimming: 5 bases; J trimming: 5 bases; junction bases outside the gene matches: 8. Per germline, CDR1 SNHLY and CDR2 FYNNEI. CDR3 length: 14 residues. This entry belongs to a study of T cell changes during pregnancy in multiple sclerosis. Assay used: immunoSEQ multiplex PCR; TCRdb lists only in-frame clones, some missing. The sample holds about 36,000 clones, 91% seen once. Material: CD4+ T cells from peripheral blood mononuclear cells, obtained in the second trimester of pregnancy. This rearrangement joins TRBV2 to TRBJ1-1; 7 bases match TRBD1. The sequence was obtained from a female donor in good health, enrolled as a control in a pregnancy study. CDR3: CASSLRRTGTEAFF. The CDR3 bases are TGTGCCAGCAGTTTACGACGGACAGGAACTGAAGCTTTCTTT.